A selection of T cell receptor beta chains follows, all from one sample in a study of blood T cell repertoires in COVID-19. The data were produced by immunoSEQ multiplex PCR, yet TCRdb's version contains in-frame clones alone and is incomplete. This sample yields under 250,000 clones, of which around 86% are seen a single time; about 2% belongs to the top ten. Sequencing was carried out using peripheral blood. These receptors were obtained from a man aged 25-45 years who had recovered from COVID-19. Both conserved end residues are part of each CDR3. A D gene is named only where the DNA matches it firmly. Expanded clones are given a class, and other clones once, few, many or no size at all.

CDR3aa,CDR3nt,v_gene,abundance,j_gene,d_gene
CASSQVDGRGQPQHF,TGCGCCAGCAGCCAAGTGGACGGCAGGGGACAGCCCCAGCATTTT,TRBV4-1,NA,TRBJ1-5,NA
CASSQDRAGLAGGFSSEQYF,TGCGCCAGCAGCCAAGACAGGGCCGGACTAGCGGGGGGGTTCTCCTCCGAGCAGTACTTC,TRBV4-1,NA,TRBJ2-7,TRBD2
CASSQGSGTGGLSGIQYF,TGTGCCAGCAGCCAAGGTTCCGGGACAGGGGGACTTTCGGGTATTCAGTACTTC,TRBV3-1/TRBV3-2,NA,TRBJ2-4,TRBD1
CAISPGAVSQETQYF,TGTGCCATCAGTCCAGGGGCAGTATCCCAAGAGACCCAGTACTTC,TRBV10-3,few,TRBJ2-5,NA
CASSSQGLGEQFF,TGTGCCAGCAGCTCGCAGGGGCTCGGTGAGCAGTTCTTC,TRBV14,NA,TRBJ2-1,NA
CASSYGQSPGNTIYF,TGTGCCAGCAGTTACGGGCAGTCACCTGGAAACACCATATATTTT,TRBV6-6,NA,TRBJ1-3,NA
CASSYGGGRETQYF,TGTGCCAGCAGTTATGGCGGGGGCCGGGAGACCCAGTACTTC,TRBV6-2/TRBV6-3,NA,TRBJ2-5,NA
CASSLNGDGGSPLHF,TGTGCCAGCAGCCTAAATGGGGACGGGGGGTCACCCCTCCACTTT,TRBV5-6,NA,TRBJ1-6,NA
CAISATSGGIQETQYF,TGTGCCATCAGTGCGACTAGCGGGGGTATACAAGAGACCCAGTACTTC,TRBV10-3,NA,TRBJ2-5,TRBD2
CASSPPGKLYNEQFF,TGTGCCAGCAGTCCCCCCGGGAAGCTCTACAATGAGCAGTTCTTC,TRBV27,once,TRBJ2-1,NA
CASSGDRGLLGSREPQHF,TGTGCCAGTAGTGGGGACAGGGGGCTTTTGGGGTCGAGGGAGCCCCAGCATTTT,TRBV19,NA,TRBJ1-5,TRBD1
CASSTDRNSPLHF,TGTGCCAGCAGCACCGACAGGAATTCACCCCTCCACTTT,TRBV7-9,once,TRBJ1-6,NA
CAVSSTSGVISGANVLTF,TGTGCCGTTTCGTCGACTAGCGGGGTAATCTCTGGGGCCAACGTCCTGACTTTC,TRBV10-3,NA,TRBJ2-6,TRBD2
CASSESALAYETQYF,TGCGCCAGCAGTGAGTCAGCACTAGCCTATGAGACCCAGTACTTC,TRBV10-2,once,TRBJ2-5,NA
CASSRGGQSGYTF,TGTGCCAGTAGTCGTGGGGGACAGTCTGGCTACACCTTC,TRBV19,NA,TRBJ1-2,TRBD1
CASSPGGLRSGNTIYF,TGTGCCAGCAGCCCTGGGGGGTTACGCTCTGGAAACACCATATATTTT,TRBV28,NA,TRBJ1-3,NA